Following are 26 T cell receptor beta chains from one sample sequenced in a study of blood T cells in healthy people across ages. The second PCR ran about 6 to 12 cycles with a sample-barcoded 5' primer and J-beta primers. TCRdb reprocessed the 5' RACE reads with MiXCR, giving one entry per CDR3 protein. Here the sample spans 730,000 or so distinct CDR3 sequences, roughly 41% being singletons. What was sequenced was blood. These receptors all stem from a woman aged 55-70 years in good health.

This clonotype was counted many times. This CDR3 reads CASSGTGGNQPQHF. CDR3 bases: TGTGCCAGCAGCGGGACAGGAGGGAATCAGCCCCAGCATTTT. The gene calls are TRBV2 and TRBJ1-5, with 8 bases fitting TRBD1. This CDR3 region has 14 residues. Germline V gene lookup returns CDR1 SNHLY and CDR2 FYNNEI. J was trimmed by 4 bases and V by 6 bases; bases with no gene match: 5.

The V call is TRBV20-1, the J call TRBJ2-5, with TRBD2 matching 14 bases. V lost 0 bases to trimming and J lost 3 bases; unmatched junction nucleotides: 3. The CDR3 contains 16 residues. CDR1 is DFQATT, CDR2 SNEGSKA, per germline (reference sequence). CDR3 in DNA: TGCAGTGCTAGAGACCGACTAGCGGGGGGGAAAGAGACCCAGTACTTC. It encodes CSARDRLAGGKETQYF.

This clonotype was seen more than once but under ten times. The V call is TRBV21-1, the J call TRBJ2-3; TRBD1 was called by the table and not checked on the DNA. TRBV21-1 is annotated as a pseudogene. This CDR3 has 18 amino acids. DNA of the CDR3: TGTGCCAGCAGCAAAGGCGTGGACAGGGGGCTTAGCACAGATACGCAGTATTTT. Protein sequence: CASSKGVDRGLSTDTQYF.

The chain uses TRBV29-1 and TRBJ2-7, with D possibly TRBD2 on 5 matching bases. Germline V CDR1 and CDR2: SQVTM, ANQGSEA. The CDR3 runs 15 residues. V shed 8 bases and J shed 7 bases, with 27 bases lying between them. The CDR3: CSTSCGQRSNNEQYF. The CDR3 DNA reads TGCAGCACCTCGTGCGGCCAGCGGTCGAACAATGAGCAGTACTTC.

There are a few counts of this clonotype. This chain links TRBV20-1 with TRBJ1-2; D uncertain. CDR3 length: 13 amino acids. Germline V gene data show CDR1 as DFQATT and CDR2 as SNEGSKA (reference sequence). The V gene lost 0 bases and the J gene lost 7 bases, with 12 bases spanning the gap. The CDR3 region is CSARDGPYGGYTF. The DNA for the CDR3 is TGCAGTGCTAGAGATGGCCCTTATGGTGGCTACACCTTC.

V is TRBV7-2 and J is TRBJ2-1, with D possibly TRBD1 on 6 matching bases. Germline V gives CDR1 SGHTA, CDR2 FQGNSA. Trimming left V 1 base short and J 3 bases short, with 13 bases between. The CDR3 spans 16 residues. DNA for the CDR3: TGTGCCAGCAGCTTAGTTTCAGGGGCCCTCTACAATGAGCAGTTCTTC. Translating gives CASSLVSGALYNEQFF.

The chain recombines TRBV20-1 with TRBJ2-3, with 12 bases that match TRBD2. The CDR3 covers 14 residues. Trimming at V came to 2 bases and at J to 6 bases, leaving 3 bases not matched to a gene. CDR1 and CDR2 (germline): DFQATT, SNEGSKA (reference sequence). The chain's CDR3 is CSARWTSGVDTQYF. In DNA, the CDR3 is TGCAGTGCTAGATGGACTAGCGGGGTGGATACGCAGTATTTT.

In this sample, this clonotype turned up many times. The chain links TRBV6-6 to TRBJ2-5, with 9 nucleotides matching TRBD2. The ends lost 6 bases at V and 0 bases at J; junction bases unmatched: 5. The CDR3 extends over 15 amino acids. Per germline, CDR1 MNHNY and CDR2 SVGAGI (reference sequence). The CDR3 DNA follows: TGTGCCAGCAGCCGACTAGCGGCGTACCAAGAGACCCAGTACTTC. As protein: CASSRLAAYQETQYF.

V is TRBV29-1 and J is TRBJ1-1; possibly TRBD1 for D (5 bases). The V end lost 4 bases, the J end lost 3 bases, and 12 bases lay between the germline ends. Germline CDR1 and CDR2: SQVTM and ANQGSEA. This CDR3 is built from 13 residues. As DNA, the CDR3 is TGCAGCGTTGGGGGGAGGGGACACACTGAAGCTTTCTTT. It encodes CSVGGRGHTEAFF.

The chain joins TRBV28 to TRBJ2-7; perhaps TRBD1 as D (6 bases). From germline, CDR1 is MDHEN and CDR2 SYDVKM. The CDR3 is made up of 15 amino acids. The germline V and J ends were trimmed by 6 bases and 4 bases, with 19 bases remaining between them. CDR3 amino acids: CASSPLGGIGYEQYF. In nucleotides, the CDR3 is TGTGCCAGCAGCCCCCTAGGGGGTATTGGGTACGAGCAGTACTTC.

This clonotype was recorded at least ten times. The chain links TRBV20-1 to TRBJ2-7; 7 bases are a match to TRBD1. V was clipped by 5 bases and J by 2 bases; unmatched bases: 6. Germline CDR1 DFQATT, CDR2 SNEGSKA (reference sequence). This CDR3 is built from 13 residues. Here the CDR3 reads CSASRDSPYEQYF. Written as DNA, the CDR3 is TGCAGTGCTTCCCGGGACAGCCCCTACGAGCAGTACTTC.

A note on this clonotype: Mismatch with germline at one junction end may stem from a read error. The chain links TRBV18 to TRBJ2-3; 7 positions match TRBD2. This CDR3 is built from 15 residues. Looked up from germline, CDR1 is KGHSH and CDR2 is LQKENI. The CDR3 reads CARSGVGGSTDTQYF. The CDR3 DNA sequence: TGTGCCCGCTCAGGCGTGGGAGGGAGCACAGATACGCAGTATTTT.

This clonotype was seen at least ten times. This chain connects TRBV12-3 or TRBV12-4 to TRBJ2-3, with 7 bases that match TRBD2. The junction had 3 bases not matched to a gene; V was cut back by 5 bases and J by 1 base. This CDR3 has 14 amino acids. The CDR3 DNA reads TGTGCCAGCAGTATCCGGGGGGGCACAGATACGCAGTATTTT. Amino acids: CASSIRGGTDTQYF.

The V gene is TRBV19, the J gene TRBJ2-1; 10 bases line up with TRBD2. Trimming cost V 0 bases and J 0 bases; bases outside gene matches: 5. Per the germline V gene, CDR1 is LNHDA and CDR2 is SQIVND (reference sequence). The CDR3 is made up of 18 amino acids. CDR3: CASSIDPGLAASYNEQFF. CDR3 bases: TGTGCCAGTAGTATAGATCCCGGACTAGCGGCCTCCTACAATGAGCAGTTCTTC.

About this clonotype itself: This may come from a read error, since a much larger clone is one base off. In nucleotides, the CDR3 is TGTGCCAGCAGCCAAAACGAGAGGGACCCCTACGAGCAGTACTTC. Protein sequence: CASSQNERDPYEQYF. The chain employs TRBV4-2 and TRBJ2-5; D may match TRBD1 or TRBD2 (5 bases each). Near its end, the DNA agrees better with TRBJ2-7, so the J call may be wrong. In germline, CDR1 is LGHNA, CDR2 YNFKEQ. This CDR3 spans 15 amino acids.

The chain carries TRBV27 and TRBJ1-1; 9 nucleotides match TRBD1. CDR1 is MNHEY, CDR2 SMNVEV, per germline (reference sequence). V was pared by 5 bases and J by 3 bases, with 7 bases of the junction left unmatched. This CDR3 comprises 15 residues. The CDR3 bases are TGTGCCAGCAGTAGTGGGACAGGGATGGACACTGAAGCTTTCTTT. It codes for CASSSGTGMDTEAFF.

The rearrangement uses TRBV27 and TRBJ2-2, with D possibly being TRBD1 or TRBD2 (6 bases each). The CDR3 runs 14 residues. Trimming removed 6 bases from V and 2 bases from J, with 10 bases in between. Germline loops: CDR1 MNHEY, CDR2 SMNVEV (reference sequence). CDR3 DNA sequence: TGTGCCAGCAGGGGGGCGGGAAACACCGGGGAGCTGTTTTTT. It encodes CASRGAGNTGELFF.

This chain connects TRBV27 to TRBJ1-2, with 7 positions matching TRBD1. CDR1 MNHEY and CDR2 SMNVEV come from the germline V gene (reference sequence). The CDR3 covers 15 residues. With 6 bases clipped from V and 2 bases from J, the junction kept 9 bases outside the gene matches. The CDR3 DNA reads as TGTGCCAGCAGCCCACAATTGGGACAGAACTATGGCTACACCTTC. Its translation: CASSPQLGQNYGYTF.

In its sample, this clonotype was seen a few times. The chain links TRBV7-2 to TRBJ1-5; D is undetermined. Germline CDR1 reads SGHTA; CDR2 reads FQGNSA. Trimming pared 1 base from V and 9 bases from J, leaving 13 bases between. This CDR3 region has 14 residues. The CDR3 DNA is TGTGCCAGCAGCTTAGGGGGAAGCGCGTCGCCCCAGCATTTT. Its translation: CASSLGGSASPQHF.

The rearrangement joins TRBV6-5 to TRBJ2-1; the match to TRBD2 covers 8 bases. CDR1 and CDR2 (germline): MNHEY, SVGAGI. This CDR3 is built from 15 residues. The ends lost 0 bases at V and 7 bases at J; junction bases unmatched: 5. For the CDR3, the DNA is TGTGCCAGCAGTTACTCTACGGGACTAGGGAATGAGCAGTTCTTC. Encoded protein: CASSYSTGLGNEQFF.

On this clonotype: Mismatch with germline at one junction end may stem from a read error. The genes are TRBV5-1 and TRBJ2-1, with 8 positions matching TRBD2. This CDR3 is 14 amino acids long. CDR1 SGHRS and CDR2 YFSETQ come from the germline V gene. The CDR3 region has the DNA TGCGCCAGCAGTTTGGGCGGGACTAGCAATGAGCAGTTCTTC. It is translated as CASSLGGTSNEQFF.

CDR3 protein: CASSSGQGRSNTEAFF. As DNA, the CDR3 is TGCGCCAGCAGCTCCGGACAGGGACGGTCTAACACTGAAGCTTTCTTT. V is TRBV5-1 and J is TRBJ1-1; 8 bases fit TRBD1. Germline V gene lookup returns CDR1 SGHRS and CDR2 YFSETQ. Unmatched junction bases numbered 9, after V lost 3 bases and J lost 2 bases. This CDR3 is 16 amino acids long. The full variable domain, completed using reference TRBV5-1 and TRBJ1-1, is KAGVTQTPRYLIKTRGQQVTLSCSPISGHRSVSWYQQTPGQGLQFLFEYFSETQRNKGNFPGRFSGRQFSNSRSEMNVSTLELGDSALYLCASSSGQGRSNTEAFFGQGTRLTVV.

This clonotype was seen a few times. Written as DNA, the CDR3 is TGTGCCAGCACCACGGGACTGACCAATGAGCAGTTCTTC. It translates to CASTTGLTNEQFF. This sequence joins TRBV6-2 or TRBV6-3 and TRBJ2-1; D perhaps matches TRBD2 (6 bases). Germline CDR1 MNHEY, CDR2 SVGEGT. Trimming left V 7 bases short and J 6 bases short, with 13 bases between. The CDR3 is made up of 13 amino acids.

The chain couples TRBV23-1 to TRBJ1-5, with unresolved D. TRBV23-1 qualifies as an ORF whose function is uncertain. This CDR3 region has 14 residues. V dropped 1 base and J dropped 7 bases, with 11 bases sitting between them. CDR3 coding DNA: TGCGCCAGCAGTCAATATAGGCCTCCACAGCCCCAGCATTTT. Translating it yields CASSQYRPPQPQHF.

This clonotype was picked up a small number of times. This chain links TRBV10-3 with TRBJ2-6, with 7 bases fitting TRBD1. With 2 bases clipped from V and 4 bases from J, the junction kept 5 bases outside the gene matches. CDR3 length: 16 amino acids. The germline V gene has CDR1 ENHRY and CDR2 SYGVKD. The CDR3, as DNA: TGTGCCATCAGTGAGCCTACAGGGGTCGGGGCCAACGTCCTGACTTTC. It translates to CAISEPTGVGANVLTF.

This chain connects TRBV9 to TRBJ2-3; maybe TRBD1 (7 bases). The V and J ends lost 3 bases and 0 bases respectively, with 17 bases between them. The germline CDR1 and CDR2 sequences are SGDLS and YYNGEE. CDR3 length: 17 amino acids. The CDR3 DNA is TGTGCCAGCAGCGCCCCTGCGACAGGGACTAGCACAGATACGCAGTATTTT. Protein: CASSAPATGTSTDTQYF.